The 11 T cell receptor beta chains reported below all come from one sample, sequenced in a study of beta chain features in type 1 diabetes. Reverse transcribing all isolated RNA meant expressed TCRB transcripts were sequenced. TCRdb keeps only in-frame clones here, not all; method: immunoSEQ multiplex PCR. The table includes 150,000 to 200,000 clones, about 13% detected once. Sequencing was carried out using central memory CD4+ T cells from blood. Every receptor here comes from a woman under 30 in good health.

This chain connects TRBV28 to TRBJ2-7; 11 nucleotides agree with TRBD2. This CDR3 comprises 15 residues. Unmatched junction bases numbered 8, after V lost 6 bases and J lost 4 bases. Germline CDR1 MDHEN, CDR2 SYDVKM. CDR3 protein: CASRRGLAVLYEQYF. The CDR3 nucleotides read TGTGCCAGCAGAAGGGGACTAGCGGTTTTATACGAGCAGTACTTC.

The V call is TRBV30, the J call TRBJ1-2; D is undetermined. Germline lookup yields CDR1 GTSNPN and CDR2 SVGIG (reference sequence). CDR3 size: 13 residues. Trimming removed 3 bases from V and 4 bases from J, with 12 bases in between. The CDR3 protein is CAWSPGIAYGYTF. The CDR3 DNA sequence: TGTGCCTGGAGCCCCGGGATCGCCTATGGCTACACCTTC.

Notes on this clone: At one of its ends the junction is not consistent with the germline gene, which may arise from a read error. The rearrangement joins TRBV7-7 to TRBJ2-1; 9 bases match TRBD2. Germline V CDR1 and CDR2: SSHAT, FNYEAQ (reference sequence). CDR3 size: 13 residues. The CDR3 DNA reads TGTGCTAGCAGCTTAGGGGCTAGCGGGGTGGCGATCTTC. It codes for CASSLGASGVAIF. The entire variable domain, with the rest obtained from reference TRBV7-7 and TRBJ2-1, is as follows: GAGVSQSPRYKVTKRGQDVTLRCDPISSHATLYWYQQALGQGPEFLTYFNYEAQPDKSGLPSDRFSAERPEGSISTLTIQRTEQRDSAMYRCASSLGASGVAIFGPGTRLTVL.

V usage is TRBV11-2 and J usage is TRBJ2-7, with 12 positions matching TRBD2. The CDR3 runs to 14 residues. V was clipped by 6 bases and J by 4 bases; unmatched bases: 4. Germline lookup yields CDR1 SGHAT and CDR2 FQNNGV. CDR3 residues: CASSRLAGVYEQYF. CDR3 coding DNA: TGTGCCAGCAGTAGACTAGCGGGAGTGTACGAGCAGTACTTC.

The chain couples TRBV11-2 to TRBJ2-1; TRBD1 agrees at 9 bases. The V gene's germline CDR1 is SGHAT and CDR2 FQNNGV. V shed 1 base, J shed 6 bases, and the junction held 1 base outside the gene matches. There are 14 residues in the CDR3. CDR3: CASSLVGQGNEQFF. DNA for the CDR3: TGTGCCAGCAGCTTAGTGGGACAGGGCAATGAGCAGTTCTTC.

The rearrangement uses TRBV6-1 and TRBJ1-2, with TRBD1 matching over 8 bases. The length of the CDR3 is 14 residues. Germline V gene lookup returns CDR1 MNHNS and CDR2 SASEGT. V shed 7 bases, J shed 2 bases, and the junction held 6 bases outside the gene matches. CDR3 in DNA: TGTGCCAGCACTATAGGACAGGGAAACTATGGCTACACCTTC. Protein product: CASTIGQGNYGYTF.

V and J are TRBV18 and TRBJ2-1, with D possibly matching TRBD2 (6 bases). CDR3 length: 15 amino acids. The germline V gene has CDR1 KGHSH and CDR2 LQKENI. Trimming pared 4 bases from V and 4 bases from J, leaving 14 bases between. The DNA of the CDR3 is TGTGCCAGCTCACGAATCCTAGCGTCGTACAATGAGCAGTTCTTC. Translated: CASSRILASYNEQFF. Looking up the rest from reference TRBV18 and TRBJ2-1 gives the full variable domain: NAGVMQNPRHLVRRRGQEARLRCSPMKGHSHVYWYRQLPEEGLKFMVYLQKENIIDESGMPKERFSAEFPKEGPSILRIQQVVRGDSAAYFCASSRILASYNEQFFGPGTRLTVL.

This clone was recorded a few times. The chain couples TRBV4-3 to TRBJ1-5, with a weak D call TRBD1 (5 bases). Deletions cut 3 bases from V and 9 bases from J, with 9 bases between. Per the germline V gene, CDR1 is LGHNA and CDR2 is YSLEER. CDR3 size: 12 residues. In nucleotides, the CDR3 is TGCGCCAGCAGCCATCCCGGGGGGCCCCAGCATTTT. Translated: CASSHPGGPQHF.

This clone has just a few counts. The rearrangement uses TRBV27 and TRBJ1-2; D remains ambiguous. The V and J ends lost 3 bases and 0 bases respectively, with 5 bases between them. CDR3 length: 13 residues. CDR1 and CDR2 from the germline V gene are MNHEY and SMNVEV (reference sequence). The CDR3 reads CASSFRTNYGYTF. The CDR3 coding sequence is TGTGCCAGCAGTTTCAGAACTAACTATGGCTACACCTTC.

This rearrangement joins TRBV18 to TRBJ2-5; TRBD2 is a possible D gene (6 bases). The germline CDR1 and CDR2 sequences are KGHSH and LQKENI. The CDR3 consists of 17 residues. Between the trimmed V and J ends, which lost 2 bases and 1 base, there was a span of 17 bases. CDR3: CASSPTRIGSGQETQYF. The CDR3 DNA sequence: TGTGCCAGCTCACCAACACGCATCGGGAGTGGCCAAGAGACCCAGTACTTC.

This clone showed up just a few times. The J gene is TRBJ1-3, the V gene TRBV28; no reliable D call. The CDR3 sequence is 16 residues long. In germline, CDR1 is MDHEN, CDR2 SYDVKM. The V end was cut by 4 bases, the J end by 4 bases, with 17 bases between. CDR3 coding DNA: TGTGCCAGCAGTTCCGTAAGGTTAAAGGAGGGAAACACCATATATTTT. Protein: CASSSVRLKEGNTIYF. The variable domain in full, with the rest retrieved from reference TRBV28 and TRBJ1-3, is DVKVTQSSRYLVKRTGEKVFLECVQDMDHENMFWYRQDPGLGLRLIYFSYDVKMKEKGDIPEGYSVSREKKERFSLILESASTNQTSMYLCASSSVRLKEGNTIYFGEGSWLTVV.